Following are 8 T cell receptor beta chains from one sample sequenced in a study of T cells in Graves' hyperthyroidism and ophthalmopathy. Amplified TCR beta CDR3 regions derived from RNA transcripts. TCR CDR3 regions were first amplified by RT-PCR with HTBI primers. TCRdb analysed the multiplex PCR reads with MiXCR anew, one entry per CDR3 protein. The table includes around 450,000 distinct CDR3 sequences, roughly 14% detected once. Material for sequencing was blood. The receptors come from a woman between 18 and 30 years old with Graves' hyperthyroidism.

This clonotype has just a few counts. The chain carries TRBV10-2 and TRBJ2-3; 9 bases map to TRBD2. V gave up 6 bases and J gave up 4 bases; unmatched junction bases: 5. The CDR3 extends over 14 amino acids. Germline CDR1 reads WSHSY; CDR2 reads SAAADI. This CDR3 is CASSAGGIADTQYF. DNA of the CDR3: TGCGCCAGCAGCGCGGGGGGGATCGCAGATACGCAGTATTTT.

This clonotype was seen a few times. The V and J genes are TRBV29-1 and TRBJ2-6; D unresolved. From germline, CDR1 is SQVTM and CDR2 ANQGSEA. The CDR3 has 13 amino acids. The CDR3 is CGSKSSGANVLTF. DNA for the CDR3: TGCGGAAGCAAAAGCTCTGGGGCCAACGTCCTGACTTTC.

The chain is built from TRBV12-3 or TRBV12-4 and TRBJ1-2; D is unclear. With 3 bases removed from V and 8 bases from J, the gap between germline ends came to 16 bases. CDR3 size: 14 residues. The CDR3 DNA is TGTGCCAGCAGTTTTGGATCTGGGGTGGGAGGCTACACCTTC. Translating gives CASSFGSGVGGYTF.

This clonotype was counted many times. The chain uses TRBV2 and TRBJ1-2; D is unclear. V shed 4 bases and J shed 1 base, with 1 base lying between them. The CDR3 totals 11 residues. The germline gives CDR1 SNHLY, CDR2 FYNNEI. As DNA, the CDR3 is TGTGCCAGCAGTGTTAACTATGGCTACACCTTC. It encodes CASSVNYGYTF.

This clonotype was seen repeatedly, ten times or more. Written as DNA, the CDR3 is TGCAGTGCTAGAGAGGGACAGAGGACCTACGAGCAGTACTTC. Protein: CSAREGQRTYEQYF. The chain combines TRBV20-1 with TRBJ2-7; TRBD1 aligns across 7 bases. Looked up from germline, CDR1 is DFQATT and CDR2 is SNEGSKA (reference sequence). V lost 0 bases to trimming and J lost 2 bases; unmatched junction nucleotides: 4. The CDR3 has 14 amino acids.

This clonotype is a singleton in its sample. Sequence at one end of the junction differs from germline and may be a read error. The chain combines TRBV5-1 with TRBJ2-6; D is uncertain. The CDR3 runs to 14 residues. Germline V gives CDR1 SGHRS, CDR2 YFSETQ. The CDR3 is CAGSVNSGANVLTF. CDR3 nucleotide sequence: TGCGCCGGCAGCGTGAACTCTGGGGCCAACGTCCTGACTTTC.

This clonotype showed up many times. This rearrangement joins TRBV7-2 to TRBJ2-7; D not certain. Germline V gives CDR1 SGHTA, CDR2 FQGNSA. This CDR3 has 15 amino acids. The V gene lost 0 bases and the J gene lost 0 bases, with 9 bases spanning the gap. CDR3 amino acids: CASSLAHTVSYEQYF. In nucleotides, the CDR3 is TGTGCCAGCAGCTTAGCGCACACAGTCTCCTACGAGCAGTACTTC.

This clonotype was counted at least ten times. The CDR3 protein is CASSLPGQEQYF. In DNA, the CDR3 is TGTGCCAGCAGTCTCCCCGGACAGGAGCAGTACTTC. The chain links TRBV28 to TRBJ2-7; TRBD1 might be the D (6 bases). CDR3 length equals 12 residues. With 5 bases removed from V and 7 bases from J, the gap between germline ends came to 12 bases. Germline V lookup: CDR1 MDHEN, CDR2 SYDVKM.